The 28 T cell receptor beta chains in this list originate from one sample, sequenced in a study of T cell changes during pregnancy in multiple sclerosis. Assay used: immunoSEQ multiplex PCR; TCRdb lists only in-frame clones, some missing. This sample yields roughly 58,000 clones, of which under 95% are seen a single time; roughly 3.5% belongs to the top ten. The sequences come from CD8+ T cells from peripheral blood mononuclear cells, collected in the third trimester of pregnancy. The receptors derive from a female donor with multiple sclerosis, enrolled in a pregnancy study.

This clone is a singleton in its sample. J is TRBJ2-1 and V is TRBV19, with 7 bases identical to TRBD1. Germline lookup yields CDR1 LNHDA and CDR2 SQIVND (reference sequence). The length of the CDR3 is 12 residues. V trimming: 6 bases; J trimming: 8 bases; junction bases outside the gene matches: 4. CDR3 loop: CASSPRGYEQFF. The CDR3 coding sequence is TGTGCCAGTAGCCCCAGGGGGTATGAGCAGTTCTTC. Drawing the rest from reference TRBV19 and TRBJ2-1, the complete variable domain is DGGITQSPKYLFRKEGQNVTLSCEQNLNHDAMYWYRQDPGQGLRLIYYSQIVNDFQKGDIAEGYSVSREKKESFPLTVTSAQKNPTAFYLCASSPRGYEQFFGPGTRLTVL.

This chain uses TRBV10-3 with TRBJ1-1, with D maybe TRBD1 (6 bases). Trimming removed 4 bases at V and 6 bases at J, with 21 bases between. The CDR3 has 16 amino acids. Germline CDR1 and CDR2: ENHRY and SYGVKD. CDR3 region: CAISAPYRVGSSEAFF. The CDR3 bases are TGTGCCATCAGTGCCCCTTACAGGGTGGGGTCATCTGAAGCTTTCTTT.

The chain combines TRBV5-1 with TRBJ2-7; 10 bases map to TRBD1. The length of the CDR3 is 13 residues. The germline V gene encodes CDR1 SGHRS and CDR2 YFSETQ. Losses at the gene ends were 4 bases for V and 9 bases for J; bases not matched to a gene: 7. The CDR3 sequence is CASSPTGGRGQYF. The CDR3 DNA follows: TGCGCCAGCAGCCCGACAGGGGGCCGGGGGCAGTACTTC. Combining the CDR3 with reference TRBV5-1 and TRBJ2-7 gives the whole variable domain KAGVTQTPRYLIKTRGQQVTLSCSPISGHRSVSWYQQTPGQGLQFLFEYFSETQRNKGNFPGRFSGRQFSNSRSEMNVSTLELGDSALYLCASSPTGGRGQYFGPGTRLTVT.

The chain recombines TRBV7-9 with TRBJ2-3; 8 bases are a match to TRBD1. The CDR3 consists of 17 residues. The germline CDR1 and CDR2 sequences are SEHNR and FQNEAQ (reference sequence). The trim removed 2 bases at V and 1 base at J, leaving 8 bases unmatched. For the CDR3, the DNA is TGTGCCAGCAGCTTACTCCAGGGGGCAGAGGGCACAGATACGCAGTATTTT. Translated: CASSLLQGAEGTDTQYF. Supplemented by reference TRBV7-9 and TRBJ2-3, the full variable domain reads DTGVSQNPRHKITKRGQNVTFRCDPISEHNRLYWYRQTLGQGPEFLTYFQNEAQLEKSRLLSDRFSAERPKGSFSTLEIQRTEQGDSAMYLCASSLLQGAEGTDTQYFGPGTRLTVL.

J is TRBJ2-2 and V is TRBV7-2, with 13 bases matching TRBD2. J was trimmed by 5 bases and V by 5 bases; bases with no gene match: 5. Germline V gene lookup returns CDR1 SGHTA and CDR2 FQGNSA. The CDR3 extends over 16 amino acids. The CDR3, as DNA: TGTGCCAGCAGCGCCCTACTAGCGGGAGGGACCGGGGAGCTGTTTTTT. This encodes CASSALLAGGTGELFF. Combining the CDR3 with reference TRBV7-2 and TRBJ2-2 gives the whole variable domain GAGVSQSPSNKVTEKGKDVELRCDPISGHTALYWYRQSLGQGLEFLIYFQGNSAPDKSGLPSDRFSAERTGGSVSTLTIQRTQQEDSAVYLCASSALLAGGTGELFFGEGSRLTVL.

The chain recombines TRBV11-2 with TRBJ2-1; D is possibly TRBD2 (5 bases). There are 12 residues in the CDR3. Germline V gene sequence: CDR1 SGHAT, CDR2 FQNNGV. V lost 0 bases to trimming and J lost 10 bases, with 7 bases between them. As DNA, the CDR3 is TGTGCCAGCAGCTTAGACCCGGGAGAGCAGTTCTTC. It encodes CASSLDPGEQFF.

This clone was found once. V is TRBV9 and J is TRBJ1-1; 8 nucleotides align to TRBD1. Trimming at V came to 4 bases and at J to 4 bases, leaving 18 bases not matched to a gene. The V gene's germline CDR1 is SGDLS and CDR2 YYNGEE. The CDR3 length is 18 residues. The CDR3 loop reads CASSPRRPRGPGPTEAFF. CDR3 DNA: TGTGCCAGCAGCCCGCGACGTCCCAGGGGGCCCGGTCCCACTGAAGCTTTCTTT.

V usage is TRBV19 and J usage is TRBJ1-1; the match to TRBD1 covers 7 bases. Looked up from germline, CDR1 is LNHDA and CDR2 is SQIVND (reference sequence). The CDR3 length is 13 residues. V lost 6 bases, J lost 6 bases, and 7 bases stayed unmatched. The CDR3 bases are TGTGCCAGTAGCAGACAGGGTCGTGCTGAAGCTTTCTTT. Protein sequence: CASSRQGRAEAFF. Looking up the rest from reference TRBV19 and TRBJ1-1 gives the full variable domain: DGGITQSPKYLFRKEGQNVTLSCEQNLNHDAMYWYRQDPGQGLRLIYYSQIVNDFQKGDIAEGYSVSREKKESFPLTVTSAQKNPTAFYLCASSRQGRAEAFFGQGTRLTVV.

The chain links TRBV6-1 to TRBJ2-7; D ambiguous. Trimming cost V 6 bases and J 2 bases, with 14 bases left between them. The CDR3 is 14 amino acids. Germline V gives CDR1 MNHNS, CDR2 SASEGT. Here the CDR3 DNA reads TGTGCCAGCAGCGCCTACGACTTAACCTACGAGCAGTACTTC. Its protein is CASSAYDLTYEQYF.

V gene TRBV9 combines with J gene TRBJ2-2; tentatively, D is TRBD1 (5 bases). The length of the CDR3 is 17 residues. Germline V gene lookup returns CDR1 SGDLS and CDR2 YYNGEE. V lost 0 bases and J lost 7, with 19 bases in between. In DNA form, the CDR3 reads TGTGCCAGCAGCGTAGAGGGCGACAGCTCGTACTACGGGGAGCTGTTTTTT. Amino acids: CASSVEGDSSYYGELFF.

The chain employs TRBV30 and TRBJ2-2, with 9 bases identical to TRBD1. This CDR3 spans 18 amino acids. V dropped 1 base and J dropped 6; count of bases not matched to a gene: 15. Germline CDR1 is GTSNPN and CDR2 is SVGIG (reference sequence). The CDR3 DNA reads TGTGCCTGGAGTGCAATGTACCGGGACAGGGTCTGGGCCGGGGAGCTGTTTTTT. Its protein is CAWSAMYRDRVWAGELFF.

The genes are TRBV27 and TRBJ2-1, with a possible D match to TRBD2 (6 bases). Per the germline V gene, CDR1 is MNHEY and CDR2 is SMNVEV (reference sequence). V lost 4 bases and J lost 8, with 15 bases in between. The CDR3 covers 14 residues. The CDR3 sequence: CASSSLAWVDEQFF. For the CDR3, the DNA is TGTGCCAGCAGTTCCCTAGCGTGGGTCGATGAGCAGTTCTTC.

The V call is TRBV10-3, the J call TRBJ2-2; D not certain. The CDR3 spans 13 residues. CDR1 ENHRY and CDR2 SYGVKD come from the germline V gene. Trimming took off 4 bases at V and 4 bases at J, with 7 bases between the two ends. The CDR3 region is CAISGGATGELFF. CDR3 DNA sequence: TGTGCCATCAGTGGAGGCGCCACCGGGGAGCTGTTTTTT.

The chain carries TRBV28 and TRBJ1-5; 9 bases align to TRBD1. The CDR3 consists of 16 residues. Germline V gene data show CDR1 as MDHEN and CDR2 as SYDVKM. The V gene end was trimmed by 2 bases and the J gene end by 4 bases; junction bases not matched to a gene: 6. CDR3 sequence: CASSLLGTGINQPQHF. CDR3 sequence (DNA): TGTGCCAGCAGTTTACTAGGGACAGGGATTAATCAGCCCCAGCATTTT.

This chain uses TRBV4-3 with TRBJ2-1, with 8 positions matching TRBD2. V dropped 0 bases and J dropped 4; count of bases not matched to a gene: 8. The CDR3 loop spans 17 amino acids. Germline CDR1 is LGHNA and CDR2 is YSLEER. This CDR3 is CASSQETLQRGYNEQFF. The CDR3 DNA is TGCGCCAGCAGCCAAGAAACTTTACAGCGGGGGTACAATGAGCAGTTCTTC.

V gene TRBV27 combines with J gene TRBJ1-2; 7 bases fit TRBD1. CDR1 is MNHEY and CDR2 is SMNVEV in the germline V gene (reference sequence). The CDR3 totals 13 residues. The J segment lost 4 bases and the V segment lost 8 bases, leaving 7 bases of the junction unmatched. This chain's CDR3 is CASSSGQFYGYTF. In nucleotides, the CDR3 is TGTGCCAGCTCATCGGGACAGTTCTATGGCTACACCTTC.

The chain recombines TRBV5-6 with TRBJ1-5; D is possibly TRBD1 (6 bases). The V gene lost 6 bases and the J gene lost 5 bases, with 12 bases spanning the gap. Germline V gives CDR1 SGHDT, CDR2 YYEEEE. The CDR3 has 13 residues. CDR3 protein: CASNREGDQPQHF. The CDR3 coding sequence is TGTGCCAGCAACAGGGAAGGCGATCAGCCCCAGCATTTT.

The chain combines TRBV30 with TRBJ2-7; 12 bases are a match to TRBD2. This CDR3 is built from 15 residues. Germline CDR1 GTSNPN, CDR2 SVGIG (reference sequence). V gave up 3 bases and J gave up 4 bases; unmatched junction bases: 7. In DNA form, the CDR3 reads TGTGCCTGGAGGGGAGGACTAGCGGGAACTTACGAGCAGTACTTC. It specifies CAWRGGLAGTYEQYF.

CDR3 nucleotide sequence: TGTGCCAGCAGTTACGGGACAGGGGATACTAACTATGGCTACACCTTC. Translating it yields CASSYGTGDTNYGYTF. The rearrangement joins TRBV6-5 to TRBJ1-2, with 10 nucleotides matching TRBD1. Germline assignment: CDR1 MNHEY and CDR2 SVGAGI. J lost 0 bases, V lost 2 bases, and 3 bases had no gene match. This CDR3 region has 16 residues.

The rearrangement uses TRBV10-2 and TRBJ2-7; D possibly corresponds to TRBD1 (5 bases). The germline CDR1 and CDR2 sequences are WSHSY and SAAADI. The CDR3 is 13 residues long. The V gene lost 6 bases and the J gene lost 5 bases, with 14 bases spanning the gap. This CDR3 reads CASSGPGQDEQYF. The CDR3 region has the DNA TGCGCCAGCAGCGGGCCAGGGCAGGACGAGCAGTACTTC.

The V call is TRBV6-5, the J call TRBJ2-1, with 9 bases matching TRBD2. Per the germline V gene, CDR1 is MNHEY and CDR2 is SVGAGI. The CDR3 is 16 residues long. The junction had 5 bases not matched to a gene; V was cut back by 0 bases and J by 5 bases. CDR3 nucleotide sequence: TGTGCCAGCAGTTACTCTACTAGCGGGTCTAACAATGAGCAGTTCTTC. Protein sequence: CASSYSTSGSNNEQFF.

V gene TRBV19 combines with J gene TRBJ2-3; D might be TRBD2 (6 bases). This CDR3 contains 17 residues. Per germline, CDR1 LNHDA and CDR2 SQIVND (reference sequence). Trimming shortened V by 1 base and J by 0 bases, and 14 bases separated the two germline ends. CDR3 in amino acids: CASSIGGGGRSTDTQYF. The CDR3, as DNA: TGTGCCAGTAGTATAGGAGGTGGAGGGAGGAGCACAGATACGCAGTATTTT.

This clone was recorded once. This CDR3 is CASSLDREHETQYF. As DNA, the CDR3 is TGTGCCAGCAGCTTGGACAGGGAGCATGAGACCCAGTACTTC. The rearrangement uses TRBV5-4 and TRBJ2-5; tentatively, D is TRBD1 (6 bases). The V and J ends lost 0 bases and 5 bases respectively, with 11 bases between them. Germline CDR1 is SGHNT and CDR2 is YYREEE (reference sequence). The CDR3 loop spans 14 amino acids.

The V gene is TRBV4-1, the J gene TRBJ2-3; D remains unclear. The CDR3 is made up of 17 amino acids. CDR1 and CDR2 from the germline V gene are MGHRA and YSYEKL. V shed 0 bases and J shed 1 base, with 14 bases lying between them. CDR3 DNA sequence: TGCGCCAGCAGCCAAGAAGCGAGCGCCACGCGCACAGATACGCAGTATTTT. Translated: CASSQEASATRTDTQYF.

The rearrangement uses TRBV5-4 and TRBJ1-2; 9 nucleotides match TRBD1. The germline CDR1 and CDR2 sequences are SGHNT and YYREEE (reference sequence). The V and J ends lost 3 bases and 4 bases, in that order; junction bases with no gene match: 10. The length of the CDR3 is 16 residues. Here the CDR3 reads CASSYRGQGPIYGYTF. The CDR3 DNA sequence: TGTGCCAGCAGCTACCGGGGACAGGGACCTATCTATGGCTACACCTTC.

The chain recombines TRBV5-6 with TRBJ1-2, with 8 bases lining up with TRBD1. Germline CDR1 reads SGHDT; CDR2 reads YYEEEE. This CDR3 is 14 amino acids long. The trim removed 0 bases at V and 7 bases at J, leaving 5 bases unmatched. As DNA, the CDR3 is TGTGCCAGCAGCTTGGGATCAGGGGGCAGTGGCTACACCTTC. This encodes CASSLGSGGSGYTF.

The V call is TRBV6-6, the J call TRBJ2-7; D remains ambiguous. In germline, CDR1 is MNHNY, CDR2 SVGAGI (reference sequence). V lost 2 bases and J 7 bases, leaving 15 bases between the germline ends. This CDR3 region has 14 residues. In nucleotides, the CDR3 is TGTGCCAGCAGTTACGAGACTCGCGTACGGGAGCAGTACTTC. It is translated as CASSYETRVREQYF.

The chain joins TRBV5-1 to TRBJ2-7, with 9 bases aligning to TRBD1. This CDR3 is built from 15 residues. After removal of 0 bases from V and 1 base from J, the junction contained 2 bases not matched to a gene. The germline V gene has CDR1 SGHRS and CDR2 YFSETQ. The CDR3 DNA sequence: TGCGCCAGCAGCTTGGTAGGGACAGGGTCCTACGAGCAGTACTTC. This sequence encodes CASSLVGTGSYEQYF.